A selection of T cell receptor beta chains follows, all from one sample in a study of cytomegalovirus exposure and HLA in healthy donors. The assay was immunoSEQ multiplex PCR, and TCRdb's table has in-frame clones only and misses some. The sample consists of around 130,000 clones, over 70% of them appearing once. The sequencing input was PBMCs. The receptors come from a woman under 30 in good health and CMV-seronegative. Both conserved end residues are part of each CDR3. Each record gives: clone size, D gene, V gene, J gene, CDR3 protein, CDR3 DNA. The D gene is left open where the match is weak. Some rows mark clone size as missing; the rest say once, few, many or name a class of expanded clone.

NA	TRBD2	TRBV7-2	TRBJ2-7	CASSRTSGGPFSYEQYF	TGTGCCAGCAGCCGGACTAGCGGGGGGCCCTTCTCCTACGAGCAGTACTTC
NA	NA	TRBV19	TRBJ1-2	CASSLVGALGYTF	TGTGCCAGTAGTCTGGTGGGGGCTCTTGGCTACACCTTC
NA	NA	TRBV30	TRBJ1-1	CAWSLDSHPGAEAFF	TGTGCCTGGAGTTTGGACAGCCACCCTGGCGCTGAAGCTTTCTTT
NA	NA	TRBV7-9	TRBJ2-1	CASSSGAAVTTYNEQFF	TGTGCCAGCAGCTCAGGGGCAGCAGTTACCACCTACAATGAGCAGTTCTTC
NA	TRBD1	TRBV6-1	TRBJ1-2	CASSEAGTDYGYTF	TGTGCCAGCAGTGAAGCGGGGACAGACTATGGCTACACCTTC
NA	NA	TRBV6-5	TRBJ1-1	CASSLARGVSTEAFF	TGTGCCAGCAGCCTCGCCAGAGGAGTTAGCACTGAAGCTTTCTTT
NA	NA	TRBV6-5	TRBJ2-7	CASSGRGASYEQYF	TGTGCCAGCAGCGGTCGCGGGGCATCCTACGAGCAGTACTTC
NA	NA	TRBV5-5	TRBJ1-2	CASSRRAVPDGYTF	TGTGCCAGCAGCCGCAGGGCGGTCCCGGATGGCTACACCTTC
NA	NA	TRBV29-1	TRBJ2-6	CSVALGSDGLTF	TGCAGCGTTGCACTAGGGTCCGACGGCCTGACTTTC
NA	TRBD1	TRBV30	TRBJ1-6	CAWSVLLGGTGESPLHF	TGTGCCTGGAGTGTACTACTCGGGGGGACAGGGGAATCACCCCTCCACTTT
NA	TRBD2	TRBV7-9	TRBJ2-7	CASTGTSGYYEQYF	TGTGCCAGCACGGGGACTAGCGGTTACTACGAGCAGTACTTC
NA	TRBD1	TRBV29-1	TRBJ2-1	CSVQPGQPYNEQFF	TGCAGCGTTCAACCGGGACAGCCATACAATGAGCAGTTCTTC
NA	NA	TRBV4-3	TRBJ1-1	CASSQDTRPGRRIEAFF	TGCGCCAGCAGCCAAGATACCCGACCAGGGAGGCGGATTGAAGCTTTCTTT
few	NA	TRBV5-6	TRBJ1-6	CASSLKAGNSPLHF	TGTGCCAGCAGCTTGAAAGCGGGTAATTCACCCCTCCACTTT
NA	TRBD2	TRBV9	TRBJ2-2	CASSAGGVGELFF	TGTGCCAGCAGCGCGGGAGGGGTTGGGGAGCTGTTTTTT
NA	TRBD1	TRBV18	TRBJ1-2	CASSPGQGNGYTF	TGTGCCAGCTCACCGGGACAGGGAAATGGCTACACCTTC
NA	NA	TRBV25-1	TRBJ1-4	CASNPRGATNEKLFF	TGTGCCAGCAATCCCCGGGGTGCAACTAATGAAAAACTGTTTTTT
NA	TRBD1	TRBV5-4	TRBJ1-6	CASSSGQGTYNSPLHF	TGTGCCAGCAGTAGCGGACAGGGAACCTATAATTCACCCCTCCACTTT
NA	NA	TRBV2	TRBJ1-2	CASSELARDGYTF	TGTGCCAGCAGTGAATTGGCACGGGATGGCTACACCTTC
NA	NA	TRBV7-2	TRBJ1-2	CASSPYRVTGGGYGYTF	TGTGCCAGCAGCCCTTACCGGGTGACAGGTGGGGGCTATGGCTACACCTTC
NA	TRBD1	TRBV19	TRBJ1-1	CASSTRQGNTEAFF	TGTGCCAGTAGTACACGACAGGGGAACACTGAAGCTTTCTTT
NA	NA	TRBV11-3	TRBJ1-1	CASSFQGNTEAFF	TGTGCCAGCAGCTTTCAGGGGAACACTGAAGCTTTCTTT
NA	TRBD1	TRBV18	TRBJ1-3	CASSPSLGQGPVQYF	TGTGCCAGCTCACCGTCCTTAGGACAGGGCCCTGTCCAATATTTT
NA	TRBD2	TRBV14	TRBJ2-1	CASSQDGGRAPSYNEQFF	TGTGCCAGCAGCCAAGACGGTGGGAGGGCCCCCTCCTACAATGAGCAGTTCTTC
once	NA	TRBV6-5	TRBJ1-1	CASSYARAGMTEAFF	TGTGCCAGCAGTTACGCCCGCGCAGGGATGACTGAAGCTTTCTTT
NA	TRBD1	TRBV28	TRBJ1-2	CASRSDRGFYGYTF	TGTGCCAGCAGGTCCGACAGGGGTTTCTATGGCTACACCTTC
NA	TRBD1	TRBV29-1	TRBJ2-1	CSAATGTGIHEQFF	TGCAGCGCTGCTACCGGGACAGGGATCCATGAGCAGTTCTTC
few	NA	TRBV12-5	TRBJ2-1	CASGSPRSVEGSEQFF	TGTGCTAGTGGTTCGCCCCGTTCCGTAGAGGGTAGTGAGCAGTTCTTC
NA	TRBD1	TRBV2	TRBJ2-5	CASSQDRYQETQYF	TGTGCCAGCTCCCAGGACAGGTACCAAGAGACCCAGTACTTC
NA	TRBD1	TRBV6-5	TRBJ1-3	CASSSRGNSGNTIYF	TGTGCCAGCAGCTCCAGGGGGAACTCTGGAAACACCATATATTTT
NA	TRBD2	TRBV27	TRBJ2-1	CASSLTSGNLGEQFF	TGTGCCAGCAGTTTGACTAGCGGGAACCTAGGTGAGCAGTTCTTC
NA	TRBD1	TRBV29-1	TRBJ2-7	CSVGGTGAYEQYF	TGCAGCGTTGGGGGGACAGGGGCCTACGAGCAGTACTTC
few	NA	TRBV4-3	TRBJ2-3	CASSQDMADRTPDTQYF	TGCGCCAGCAGCCAAGATATGGCGGACAGAACCCCAGATACGCAGTATTTT
NA	NA	TRBV11-2	TRBJ2-7	CASSLGYSSYEQYF	TGTGCCAGCAGCTTAGGGTATAGCTCCTACGAGCAGTACTTC
NA	NA	TRBV28	TRBJ1-6	CASTNFLGGANSPLHF	TGTGCCAGCACCAACTTCCTCGGGGGGGCCAACTCACCCCTCCACTTT
few	NA	TRBV19	TRBJ2-6	CASRKEAGANVLTF	TGTGCCAGTAGGAAAGAGGCTGGGGCCAACGTCCTGACTTTC
NA	TRBD1	TRBV10-2	TRBJ2-7	CASTEGTGYEQYF	TGCGCCAGCACCGAGGGGACAGGGTACGAGCAGTACTTC
few	NA	TRBV20-1	TRBJ2-2	CSAREDGELFF	TGCAGTGCTAGGGAGGACGGGGAGCTGTTTTTT
NA	NA	TRBV4-1	TRBJ2-7	CASSQERLYRAEQYF	TGCGCCAGCAGCCAAGAGAGGTTATACAGGGCCGAGCAGTACTTC
NA	NA	TRBV6-5	TRBJ1-3	CASTGSGNTIYF	TGTGCCAGCACAGGGTCTGGAAACACCATATATTTT
NA	NA	TRBV11-1	TRBJ1-2	CASSFDPQDYGYTF	TGTGCCAGCAGCTTCGACCCCCAGGACTATGGCTACACCTTC
once	NA	TRBV6-5	TRBJ2-1	CASQSGSSYNEQFF	TGTGCCAGCCAGAGCGGCTCCTCCTACAATGAGCAGTTCTTC
NA	TRBD2	TRBV18	TRBJ2-1	CASSPPGTRKSDEQFF	TGTGCCAGCTCACCACCAGGGACTAGAAAGAGCGATGAGCAGTTCTTC
NA	TRBD1	TRBV18	TRBJ1-6	CASSSDRGDSPLHF	TGTGCCAGCTCATCGGACAGGGGAGACTCACCCCTCCACTTT
NA	NA	TRBV19	TRBJ1-4	CASRGGSSEKLFF	TGTGCCAGTAGAGGCGGATCCTCTGAAAAACTGTTTTTT
NA	TRBD1	TRBV4-3	TRBJ1-1	CASAYATGGQTEAFF	TGCGCCAGCGCCTACGCGACAGGGGGCCAAACTGAAGCTTTCTTT
NA	NA	TRBV10-1	TRBJ1-1	CASSDTTENTEAFF	TGCGCCAGCAGTGACACGACAGAGAACACTGAAGCTTTCTTT
NA	NA	TRBV4-2	TRBJ1-1	CASSQDPKWGGGSTEAFF	TGTGCCAGCAGCCAAGATCCTAAGTGGGGGGGCGGGAGCACTGAAGCTTTCTTT
NA	NA	TRBV5-6	TRBJ1-5	CASSLSGDHQPQHF	TGTGCCAGCAGCTTGTCAGGGGACCATCAGCCCCAGCATTTT